This TCR beta chain was sequenced in a study of T cell responses to AZD1222 COVID-19 vaccine. Turning to the study itself: The analysis combined second doses at about 4 or about 12 weeks.

General study results and limits: Dominant at 160-218 and 743-854, vaccine-associated CD4 TCRs also spanned spike. Baseline serology detected seropositivity in only six AZD1222 recipients. Repertoire sampling happened only post peak T cell response.

Using immunoSEQ multiplex PCR, the repertoire was profiled, and TCRdb retains in-frame clones only, with some absent. Of approximately 200,000 clones in the sample, roughly 88% were seen once. The length of the CDR3 is 14 residues. V was cut by 0 bases and J by 0 bases, with 4 bases left in between. CDR1 and CDR2 from the germline V gene are LNHDA and SQIVND (reference sequence). This clone appeared a few times. Its antigen is not identified. The chain has TRBV19 and TRBJ2-3; no reliable D call. The sequence came from an adult in good health. Here the sequenced sample was peripheral blood, taken on day 0 of AZD1222 vaccination. CDR3: CASSIEGSTDTQYF. DNA for the CDR3: TGTGCCAGTAGTATAGAAGGGAGCACAGATACGCAGTATTTT.